The next 8 T cell receptor beta chains were all read from a single sample in a study of blood T cell repertoires in COVID-19. TCRdb keeps only in-frame clones here, not all; method: immunoSEQ multiplex PCR. The data show fewer than 250,000 clones, around four fifths seen once. Sequencing was done on a sample of PBMCs or T cells enriched from blood (not recorded which). Receptors were obtained from a woman in her forties who had been exposed to COVID-19.

This chain joins TRBV2 and TRBJ1-2; 7 positions agree with TRBD1. This CDR3 contains 14 residues. Trimming removed 10 bases from V and 4 bases from J; junction bases left unmatched: 12. Germline V gene lookup returns CDR1 SNHLY and CDR2 FYNNEI. The DNA of the CDR3 is TGTGCCACGAGACAGGGCCCCCTGGGCTATGGCTACACCTTC. This gives the protein CATRQGPLGYGYTF.

There are a few counts of this clone. The J gene is TRBJ1-5, the V gene TRBV6-6; no definite D call. The V gene's germline CDR1 is MNHNY and CDR2 SVGAGI (reference sequence). Trimming stripped 5 bases from V and 5 bases from J, with 22 bases between. This CDR3 has 17 amino acids. The CDR3: CASSPGGGGLAYQPQHF. The CDR3 DNA is TGTGCCAGCAGTCCGGGAGGAGGTGGACTAGCCTATCAGCCCCAGCATTTT.

The chain recombines TRBV4-2 with TRBJ2-1; D is unclear. The CDR3 consists of 15 residues. V was trimmed by 11 bases and J by 0 bases, leaving 17 bases between them. CDR1 and CDR2 (germline): LGHNA, YNFKEQ. CDR3 sequence (DNA): TGTGCCTCCAGTCTAGACCAGAGCTCCTACAATGAGCAGTTCTTC. This codes for CASSLDQSSYNEQFF.

J is TRBJ1-6 and V is TRBV4-2; no firm D call. Germline CDR1 reads LGHNA; CDR2 reads YNFKEQ. This CDR3 contains 14 residues. Trimming left V 6 bases short and J 9 bases short, with 15 bases between. CDR3 DNA sequence: TGTGCCAGCAGGTCCACGGGGTTGGGTTCACCCCTCCACTTT. Amino acids: CASRSTGLGSPLHF.

The chain joins TRBV2 to TRBJ1-2; maybe TRBD1 (5 bases). Germline V CDR1 and CDR2: SNHLY, FYNNEI. The CDR3 is 14 amino acids. V shed 2 bases and J shed 4 bases, with 11 bases lying between them. CDR3 nucleotides: TGTGCCAGCAGTGAATTTTTCACAGGCTATGGCTACACCTTC. Amino acid sequence: CASSEFFTGYGYTF.

The chain employs TRBV27 and TRBJ2-5, with TRBD2 as a possible D gene (6 bases). With 6 bases removed from V and 4 bases from J, the gap between germline ends came to 27 bases. This CDR3 spans 18 amino acids. CDR1 and CDR2 from the germline V gene are MNHEY and SMNVEV (reference sequence). The CDR3 bases are TGTGCCAGCAGAGTAGTTCGGGACTCCGACAACTTAGTAGAGACCCAGTACTTC. Encoded protein: CASRVVRDSDNLVETQYF.

The gene calls are TRBV7-8 and TRBJ2-7; D gene unclear. Germline assignment: CDR1 SGHVS and CDR2 FQNEAQ. This CDR3 has 16 amino acids. Trimming shortened V by 0 bases and J by 0 bases, and 12 bases separated the two germline ends. CDR3 residues: CASSLAISTGSYEQYF. CDR3 in DNA: TGTGCCAGCAGCTTAGCCATCTCTACCGGCTCCTACGAGCAGTACTTC.

The V gene is TRBV5-8, the J gene TRBJ1-1; a possible D gene is TRBD1 (6 bases). Looked up from germline, CDR1 is SGHTS and CDR2 is YDEGEE. The CDR3 length is 16 residues. V lost 4 bases to trimming and J lost 4 bases, with 20 bases between them. Written as DNA, the CDR3 is TGTGCCAGCAGCCCACTCCGGGACACTATAACCACTGAAGCTTTCTTT. It yields the protein CASSPLRDTITTEAFF. Full variable domain (rest looked up from reference TRBV5-8 and TRBJ1-1): EAGVTQSPTHLIKTRGQQATLRCSPISGHTSVYWYQQALGLGLQFLLWYDEGEERNRGNFPPRFSGRQFPNYSSELNVNALELEDSALYLCASSPLRDTITTEAFFGQGTRLTVV.